The 6 T cell receptor beta chains presented below share a single source sample, sequenced in a study of blood T cell repertoires in COVID-19. This table comes from immunoSEQ multiplex PCR, and its TCRdb copy is limited to in-frame clones, with some not included. The sample lists around 100,000 clones; 70% to 90% were seen once. Specimen: peripheral blood. The receptors originated from a man over 45 with COVID-19, enrolled during active disease.

This chain links TRBV5-1 with TRBJ2-7; D may be TRBD1 (5 bases). The ends were cut back, 1 base at V and 0 bases at J, with 14 bases in the middle. Germline V gene lookup returns CDR1 SGHRS and CDR2 YFSETQ. The CDR3 extends over 16 amino acids. CDR3 amino acids: CASSLPRTNFSYEQYF. The CDR3 DNA follows: TGCGCCAGCAGCTTGCCCCGGACAAACTTCTCCTACGAGCAGTACTTC.

The chain has TRBV3-1 (or the pseudogene TRBV3-2) and TRBJ1-5; possible D gene TRBD1, 5 bases. Germline-derived CDR1 and CDR2 are LGHDT and YNNKEL (reference sequence). V was clipped by 1 base and J by 0 bases, with 7 bases between them. This CDR3 has 15 residues. CDR3 in amino acids: CASSQGQSSNQPQHF. The CDR3 DNA follows: TGTGCCAGCAGCCAAGGACAGAGTAGCAATCAGCCCCAGCATTTT.

The V and J genes are TRBV19 and TRBJ2-3; 7 bases are a match to TRBD1. Germline CDR1 reads LNHDA; CDR2 reads SQIVND (reference sequence). Unmatched junction bases numbered 9, after V lost 4 bases and J lost 5 bases. The CDR3 contains 15 residues. The CDR3 nucleotides are TGTGCCAGTAGTACAAGCCGGGACAGCTTAGATACGCAGTATTTT. Its protein is CASSTSRDSLDTQYF.

This chain links TRBV28 with TRBJ1-2, with D possibly matching TRBD1 (6 bases). V lost 6 bases to trimming and J lost 0 bases, with 14 bases between them. The CDR3 totals 15 residues. Germline assignment: CDR1 MDHEN and CDR2 SYDVKM. The CDR3 reads CASRYTGLANYGYTF. The CDR3 bases are TGTGCCAGCAGATATACAGGGCTAGCTAACTATGGCTACACCTTC.

The chain joins TRBV4-1 to TRBJ2-2; possible D gene TRBD1, 5 bases. CDR3 length: 17 amino acids. The germline V gene encodes CDR1 MGHRA and CDR2 YSYEKL. The ends were cut back, 1 base at V and 2 bases at J, with 14 bases in the middle. This CDR3 reads CASSQGPPGINTGELFF. The CDR3 coding sequence is TGCGCCAGCAGCCAAGGCCCCCCAGGGATTAACACCGGGGAGCTGTTTTTT.

V usage is TRBV27 and J usage is TRBJ1-1; TRBD1 is a possible D gene (5 bases). This CDR3 has 13 amino acids. Germline CDR1 is MNHEY and CDR2 is SMNVEV (reference sequence). Trimming took 7 bases from V and 4 from J, leaving 13 bases between them. Written as DNA, the CDR3 is TGTGCCAGCACTCCCTCGGGGGGCACTGAAGCTTTCTTT. Its protein is CASTPSGGTEAFF.